This entry features one T cell receptor beta chain sequence. The antigen remains unidentified. This PCR relied on a set of 60 Vbeta primers and 13 Jbeta primers. Assay: immunoSEQ multiplex PCR; the TCRdb copy retains only in-frame clones and omits some. The profile shows about 76,000 clones, about 77% of them singletons. This sample is part of a study of cytomegalovirus exposure and HLA in healthy donors. Study-wide results and caveats: What a later analysis reportedly showed was that an Asian-associated ancestry cluster had fewer N-insertions than the roughly 670-donor mean. The authors enumerated over 150 TCR beta chains as linked to cytomegalovirus.

Germline V gives CDR1 MDHEN, CDR2 SYDVKM. V was cut by 7 bases and J by 1 base, with 13 bases left in between. The CDR3 contains 14 residues. This TCR came from a male donor in good health and CMV-seropositive. Sequencing was done on a sample of PBMCs. This rearrangement joins TRBV28 to TRBJ1-2; D is perhaps TRBD1 (5 bases). The CDR3 DNA reads TGTGCCAGCACCGGAACAGACAGTAACTATGGCTACACCTTC. Translation gives CASTGTDSNYGYTF.